This passage covers 26 T cell receptor beta chains from one sample sequenced in a study of response to subunit inactivated influenza vaccine. From the RT-PCR reads, TCRdb called clonotypes with MiXCR, one entry per CDR3 protein. The sample shows just under 550,000 distinct CDR3 sequences, approximately 24% of them seen only once. Another study also made use of these data, one on T cells expressing NK-cell markers. That source notes: For TCR beta, cDNA was produced by 5'RACE template switching with UMIs.

The sequencing used CD4+ T cells sorted from PBMCs, collected about 12 days after vaccination. The receptors were gathered from a man aged 50 to 60 who received an inactivated influenza vaccine.

This clonotype is medium-sized. V and J are TRBV10-3 and TRBJ1-2; perhaps TRBD1 as D (6 bases). The CDR3 has 19 amino acids. The V and J ends lost 0 bases and 1 base respectively, with 21 bases between them. Germline V lookup: CDR1 ENHRY, CDR2 SYGVKD. CDR3 protein: CAISESTGQGSNFNYGYTF. The CDR3 DNA sequence: TGTGCCATCAGTGAGTCTACGGGGCAGGGGTCGAACTTTAACTATGGCTACACCTTC.

This clonotype has just a few counts. The chain employs TRBV11-2 and TRBJ2-7; 11 bases fit TRBD1. The CDR3 has 16 residues. V shed 6 bases, J shed 4 bases, and the junction held 11 bases outside the gene matches. Germline CDR1 SGHAT, CDR2 FQNNGV. In DNA form, the CDR3 reads TGTGCCAGCAGTCCTCCCGGGACAGGGGGTTTTTACGAGCAGTACTTC. It translates to CASSPPGTGGFYEQYF. Full variable domain (remainder filled in from reference TRBV11-2 and TRBJ2-7): EAGVAQSPRYKIIEKRQSVAFWCNPISGHATLYWYQQILGQGPKLLIQFQNNGVVDDSQLPKDRFSAERLKGVDSTLKIQPAKLEDSAVYLCASSPPGTGGFYEQYFGPGTRLTVT.

This chain uses TRBV20-1 with TRBJ2-1, with TRBD2 matching 12 bases. Germline loops: CDR1 DFQATT, CDR2 SNEGSKA (reference sequence). V lost 3 bases, J lost 9 bases, and 6 bases stayed unmatched. The CDR3 loop spans 14 amino acids. CDR3 bases: TGCAGTGCTAGGGGCCTACTAGCGGGGGGTGAGCAGTTCTTC. The encoded protein is CSARGLLAGGEQFF.

This chain uses TRBV6-2 or TRBV6-3 with TRBJ2-6; no definite D call. V was trimmed by 0 bases and J by 2 bases, leaving 17 bases between them. The CDR3 totals 19 residues. The germline gives CDR1 MNHEY, CDR2 SVGEGT. The CDR3 region is CASSYSKGRVGTGANVLTF. The CDR3 DNA sequence: TGTGCCAGCAGTTACTCGAAAGGGCGTGTAGGGACTGGGGCCAACGTCCTGACTTTC.

This clonotype has more than one count but fewer than ten. The chain carries TRBV29-1 and TRBJ1-2; 8 bases match TRBD1. This CDR3 spans 15 amino acids. Trimming took 4 bases from V and 6 from J; bases not matched to a gene: 13. Germline CDR1 reads SQVTM; CDR2 reads ANQGSEA. The CDR3, as DNA: TGCAGCGTTGTATACCCTGGGCAGGGGGCGCATGGCTACACCTTC. Translated, it gives CSVVYPGQGAHGYTF.

Only a few counts were recorded for this clonotype. V and J are TRBV28 and TRBJ2-7; 9 bases agree with TRBD1. V gave up 8 bases and J gave up 0 bases; unmatched junction bases: 2. The length of the CDR3 is 13 residues. CDR1 is MDHEN and CDR2 is SYDVKM in the germline V gene. As DNA, the CDR3 is TGTGCCAGCGGGACAGGGAGCTCCTACGAGCAGTACTTC. It specifies CASGTGSSYEQYF.

This clonotype was picked up many times. The rearrangement uses TRBV5-1 and TRBJ1-5; TRBD1 is a possible D gene (6 bases). CDR1 and CDR2 (germline): SGHRS, YFSETQ. The CDR3 consists of 14 residues. With 0 bases removed from V and 7 bases from J, the gap between germline ends came to 11 bases. CDR3 bases: TGCGCCAGCAGCTTGGGACAGGTTGGGCAGCCCCAGCATTTT. Its protein product is CASSLGQVGQPQHF.

This clonotype was seen just once. The chain has TRBV2 and TRBJ2-7, with D tentatively TRBD1 (5 bases). Germline V gene sequence: CDR1 SNHLY, CDR2 FYNNEI. CDR3 length: 11 residues. Trimming took off 6 bases at V and 6 bases at J, with 9 bases between the two ends. DNA for the CDR3: TGTGCCAGCAGCCCCAGGGTCGAGCAGTACTTC. It yields the protein CASSPRVEQYF.

The chain recombines TRBV18 with TRBJ2-5, with D unresolved. There are 14 residues in the CDR3. Trimming stripped 9 bases from V and 4 bases from J, with 18 bases between. Germline V lookup: CDR1 KGHSH, CDR2 LQKENI. Here the CDR3 reads CASSSAPGVETQYF. The DNA for the CDR3 is TGTGCCAGTTCTTCCGCCCCAGGCGTAGAGACCCAGTACTTC. Full variable domain (outside the CDR3, taken from reference TRBV18 and TRBJ2-5): NAGVMQNPRHLVRRRGQEARLRCSPMKGHSHVYWYRQLPEEGLKFMVYLQKENIIDESGMPKERFSAEFPKEGPSILRIQQVVRGDSAAYFCASSSAPGVETQYFGPGTRLLVL.

The rearrangement uses TRBV29-1 and TRBJ2-2, with D perhaps TRBD1 or TRBD2 (6 bases each). Germline V gives CDR1 SQVTM, CDR2 ANQGSEA. V was clipped by 1 base and J by 5 bases, with 11 bases between them. The CDR3 is made up of 14 amino acids. CDR3 in amino acids: CSVEGGARTGELFF. The DNA of the CDR3 is TGCAGCGTTGAAGGGGGGGCAAGGACCGGGGAGCTGTTTTTT.

This sequence joins TRBV11-2 and TRBJ2-7; 7 bases align to TRBD1. Trimming at V came to 2 bases and at J to 0 bases, leaving 10 bases not matched to a gene. The germline CDR1 and CDR2 sequences are SGHAT and FQNNGV. CDR3 size: 17 residues. CDR3 DNA: TGTGCCAGCAGCTTATCACTAGGGGGACAGAGCTCCTACGAGCAGTACTTC. This translates into CASSLSLGGQSSYEQYF.

This chain's CDR3 is CASSDRASGNIQYF. CDR3 DNA sequence: TGCGCCAGCAGTGACAGGGCTTCGGGAAACATTCAGTACTTC. The chain has TRBV10-1 and TRBJ2-4; tentatively, D is TRBD1 (5 bases). The CDR3 is made up of 14 amino acids. Germline V gives CDR1 WNHNN, CDR2 SYGVQD (reference sequence). The ends were cut back, 3 bases at V and 6 bases at J, with 12 bases in the middle.

The V gene is TRBV12-3 or TRBV12-4, the J gene TRBJ2-2; 8 positions agree with TRBD2. With V trimmed by 5 bases and J by 6 bases, 8 bases remained unmatched. The CDR3 covers 15 residues. CDR3 loop: CASSRAGVLAGELFF. CDR3 nucleotides: TGTGCCAGCAGTAGAGCGGGAGTTTTGGCCGGGGAGCTGTTTTTT.

V usage is TRBV5-6 and J usage is TRBJ2-2; D may be TRBD1 (5 bases). Germline CDR1 and CDR2: SGHDT and YYEEEE. This CDR3 has 16 amino acids. The V end lost 3 bases, the J end lost 4 bases, and 16 bases lay between the germline ends. The DNA for the CDR3 is TGTGCCAGCAGCTCGGACGTTAGACAGCTCACCGGGGAGCTGTTTTTT. As protein: CASSSDVRQLTGELFF.

This clonotype has more than one count but fewer than ten. This CDR3 is CASSLQESSYNSPLHF. The CDR3 bases are TGCGCCAGCAGCCTACAGGAGAGCTCCTATAATTCACCCCTCCACTTT. The chain uses TRBV4-1 and TRBJ1-6; D is possibly TRBD1 (5 bases). The CDR3 totals 16 residues. Germline assignment: CDR1 MGHRA and CDR2 YSYEKL. Trimming stripped 4 bases from V and 0 bases from J, with 10 bases between.

This clonotype was seen more than once but under ten times. The chain combines TRBV4-2 with TRBJ2-1, with D perhaps given as TRBD1 or TRBD2 (5 bases each). Germline CDR1 and CDR2: LGHNA and YNFKEQ. Trimming left V 5 bases short and J 0 bases short, with 20 bases between. The length of the CDR3 is 18 residues. CDR3 loop: CASSGFPRGTSSYNEQFF. CDR3 DNA sequence: TGTGCCAGCAGCGGATTTCCGAGAGGGACCAGCTCCTACAATGAGCAGTTCTTC.

The rearrangement uses TRBV4-2 and TRBJ2-3; 12 bases line up with TRBD2. Germline CDR1 LGHNA, CDR2 YNFKEQ. The CDR3 spans 18 residues. V gave up 4 bases and J gave up 5 bases; unmatched junction bases: 13. The CDR3 region has the DNA TGTGCCAGCAGCCCCCGTCCTAGCGGGGGGGCCGGTGGAGATACGCAGTATTTT. The encoded protein is CASSPRPSGGAGGDTQYF.

This chain links TRBV7-2 with TRBJ2-7; TRBD2 agrees at 9 bases. V lost 5 bases and J lost 5; bases outside the gene matches: 7. This CDR3 is 14 amino acids long. Germline V gene lookup returns CDR1 SGHTA and CDR2 FQGNSA. The CDR3 coding sequence is TGTGCCAGCAGCCGAGGACTAGCGAGCCACGAGCAGTACTTC. Translation: CASSRGLASHEQYF. Filled out from reference TRBV7-2 and TRBJ2-7, the complete variable domain reads GAGVSQSPSNKVTEKGKDVELRCDPISGHTALYWYRQSLGQGLEFLIYFQGNSAPDKSGLPSDRFSAERTGGSVSTLTIQRTQQEDSAVYLCASSRGLASHEQYFGPGTRLTVT.

The chain links TRBV29-1 to TRBJ2-4; D ambiguous. V lost 7 bases to trimming and J lost 0 bases, with 10 bases between them. Germline V gene lookup returns CDR1 SQVTM and CDR2 ANQGSEA. The CDR3 has 13 amino acids. In DNA, the CDR3 is TGCAGCGCCCAGGATCAAGCCAAAAACATTCAGTACTTC. This encodes CSAQDQAKNIQYF. The entire variable domain, with the rest obtained from reference TRBV29-1 and TRBJ2-4, is as follows: SAVISQKPSRDICQRGTSLTIQCQVDSQVTMMFWYRQQPGQSLTLIATANQGSEATYESGFVIDKFPISRPNLTFSTLTVSNMSPEDSSIYLCSAQDQAKNIQYFGAGTRLSVL.

The sample holds a few counts of this clonotype. CDR3 amino acids: CASSHLNYGYTF. CDR3 sequence (DNA): TGTGCCAGCAGCCATCTGAACTATGGCTACACCTTC. The V call is TRBV11-2, the J call TRBJ1-2; no clear D gene. The germline gives CDR1 SGHAT, CDR2 FQNNGV. V was clipped by 5 bases and J by 2 bases, with 6 bases between them. The CDR3 loop spans 12 amino acids. The variable domain in full, with the rest retrieved from reference TRBV11-2 and TRBJ1-2, is EAGVAQSPRYKIIEKRQSVAFWCNPISGHATLYWYQQILGQGPKLLIQFQNNGVVDDSQLPKDRFSAERLKGVDSTLKIQPAKLEDSAVYLCASSHLNYGYTFGSGTRLTVV.

This clonotype was counted a few times. This rearrangement joins TRBV25-1 to TRBJ2-1; tentatively, D is TRBD1 (6 bases). Germline assignment: CDR1 MGHDK and CDR2 SYGVNS. The CDR3 consists of 15 residues. Trimming took 0 bases from V and 7 from J, leaving 13 bases between them. In DNA form, the CDR3 reads TGTGCCAGCAGTGAATATGTGACCGGGACAAATGAGCAGTTCTTC. Amino acid sequence: CASSEYVTGTNEQFF.

This clonotype was observed a handful of times. The chain uses TRBV20-1 and TRBJ2-4, with TRBD2 matching over 13 bases. Germline V gene data show CDR1 as DFQATT and CDR2 as SNEGSKA (reference sequence). CDR3 length: 19 amino acids. J was trimmed by 1 base and V by 3 bases; bases with no gene match: 12. CDR3 bases: TGCAGTGCTAGCCGGACTAGCGGGAGTCTTCGAGCGGCCAAAAACATTCAGTACTTC. This codes for CSASRTSGSLRAAKNIQYF.

The rearrangement joins TRBV6-2 or TRBV6-3 to TRBJ2-3; maybe TRBD2 (6 bases). V gave up 0 bases and J gave up 4 bases, with 14 bases separating them. CDR1 MNHEY and CDR2 SVGEGT come from the germline V gene. The CDR3 covers 16 residues. The CDR3 DNA follows: TGTGCCAGCAGTTACTCTGCGGGGTATGACCCAGATACGCAGTATTTT. Encoded protein: CASSYSAGYDPDTQYF.

This clonotype was detected only a few times. The chain employs TRBV12-3 or TRBV12-4 and TRBJ2-1; either TRBD1 or TRBD2 may supply D (6 bases each). V dropped 8 bases and J dropped 8 bases, with 19 bases sitting between them. The CDR3 has 14 amino acids. CDR3: CASGGRLDVDEQFF. CDR3 DNA sequence: TGTGCCAGCGGGGGGCGCTTGGATGTGGATGAGCAGTTCTTC.

This clonotype came up a few times. The genes are TRBV20-1 and TRBJ2-7; D is possibly TRBD2 (5 bases). The CDR3 is 13 amino acids. Between the trimmed V and J ends, which lost 1 base and 0 bases, there was a span of 7 bases. Germline loops: CDR1 DFQATT, CDR2 SNEGSKA (reference sequence). This chain's CDR3 is CSARAGSSYEQYF. CDR3 in DNA: TGCAGTGCTAGAGCTGGGAGCTCCTACGAGCAGTACTTC.

This clonotype was counted a few times. The rearrangement joins TRBV20-1 to TRBJ2-3, with D possibly being TRBD2 (6 bases). With 5 bases removed from V and 0 bases from J, the gap between germline ends came to 15 bases. This CDR3 contains 15 residues. CDR1 and CDR2 from the germline V gene are DFQATT and SNEGSKA (reference sequence). The CDR3: CSAGGGEASTDTQYF. The CDR3 DNA reads as TGCAGTGCTGGGGGTGGGGAGGCTAGCACAGATACGCAGTATTTT.